The present entry profiles one TCR beta chain with its context. The entry originates in a study of cytomegalovirus exposure and HLA in healthy donors. Primers: 60 Vbeta forward and 13 Jbeta reverse. Here immunoSEQ multiplex PCR was the method, and the copy in TCRdb shows in-frame clones only, minus some. The data hold about 200,000 clones, with about 74% observed a single time. This CDR3 is 15 amino acids long. Germline-derived CDR1 and CDR2 are SGHRS and YFSETQ. V was clipped by 4 bases and J by 5 bases; unmatched bases: 5. This receptor was identified in a man aged 40-49 years in good health and CMV-seronegative. Input material: PBMCs. This chain connects TRBV5-1 to TRBJ2-1; 11 positions match TRBD2. CDR3 coding DNA: TGCGCCAGCAGCCGGACTAGCGGGCCCAACAATGAGCAGTTCTTC. This sequence encodes CASSRTSGPNNEQFF.